The 6 T cell receptor beta chains below come from one sample, sequenced in a study of blood T cell repertoires in COVID-19. Generated by immunoSEQ multiplex PCR, the TCRdb table keeps only in-frame clones and is missing some. The repertoire holds about 350,000 clones, with roughly 87% as singletons. Specimen: peripheral blood. These receptors all come from an older woman with COVID-19, enrolled during active disease.

The V call is TRBV9, the J call TRBJ1-1; D gene ambiguous. The CDR3 is 13 amino acids. Trimming left V 0 bases short and J 7 bases short, with 10 bases between. The germline V gene encodes CDR1 SGDLS and CDR2 YYNGEE. CDR3 coding DNA: TGTGCCAGCAGCGTAGAGGGAGGAGGTGAAGCTTTCTTT. Its protein product is CASSVEGGGEAFF.

The genes are TRBV5-5 and TRBJ2-1; possibly TRBD2 for D (6 bases). This CDR3 is 18 amino acids long. CDR1 is SGHKS, CDR2 YYEKEE, per germline (reference sequence). V lost 1 base and J 0 bases, leaving 17 bases between the germline ends. The CDR3 protein is CASSLFFGGDPSYNEQFF. The CDR3 DNA reads TGTGCCAGCAGCTTGTTTTTCGGCGGGGACCCCTCCTACAATGAGCAGTTCTTC.

The chain recombines TRBV9 with TRBJ1-6; possibly TRBD1 for D (6 bases). The CDR3 covers 13 residues. V was trimmed by 4 bases and J by 7 bases, leaving 9 bases between them. Germline CDR1 is SGDLS and CDR2 is YYNGEE. The CDR3 reads CASSRDTNSPLHF. CDR3 DNA sequence: TGTGCCAGCAGCCGGGACACCAATTCACCCCTCCACTTT.

As for this clone: This sample also contains other DNA sequences that code for the same CDR3. The chain uses TRBV9 and TRBJ1-1, with 8 bases lining up with TRBD1. J was trimmed by 1 base and V by 4 bases; bases with no gene match: 3. From germline, CDR1 is SGDLS and CDR2 YYNGEE. The CDR3 contains 14 residues. The CDR3 nucleotides are TGTGCCAGCAGCCCAGGGACAGGGAACACTGAAGCTTTCTTT. Translation gives CASSPGTGNTEAFF.

The rearrangement uses TRBV12-3 or TRBV12-4 and TRBJ2-7; D not certain. This CDR3 has 13 amino acids. Deletions cut 3 bases from V and 2 bases from J, with 8 bases between. The CDR3 sequence: CASSLHIPYEQYF. The CDR3 DNA sequence: TGTGCCAGCAGTTTGCACATTCCCTACGAGCAGTACTTC.

Remarks on this clone: This CDR3 is also generated by other DNA sequences in the sample. The CDR3 loop reads CASSVVGAGNTEAFF. CDR3 bases: TGTGCCAGCAGCGTAGTGGGGGCTGGAAACACTGAAGCTTTCTTT. The chain is built from TRBV9 and TRBJ1-1; possibly TRBD1 for D (6 bases). This CDR3 is built from 15 residues. Deletions cut 0 bases from V and 2 bases from J, with 11 bases between. The germline V gene has CDR1 SGDLS and CDR2 YYNGEE.